The entry below gives a single T cell receptor beta chain sequence along with its context. Repertoires were generated with immunoSEQ multiplex PCR, while TCRdb's copy carries only in-frame clones and drops some. Of about 2.3 million clones in the sample, approximately 95% were seen once. The sample belongs to a study of shared clonotypes between healthy human individuals. This CDR3 spans 14 amino acids. V was trimmed by 2 bases and J by 1 base, leaving 7 bases between them. Germline CDR1 is SGHKS and CDR2 is YYEKEE (reference sequence). The receptor's source is a man aged 18-30 years in good health. Some clones in this sample may be carry-over from other donors' samples. The sample was naive CD4+ T cells from PBMCs. The subset denotes: CD45RA+ positively selected. The chain uses TRBV5-5 and TRBJ1-5, with D unresolved. The chain's CDR3 is CASSLKDSNQPQHF. CDR3 sequence (DNA): TGTGCCAGCAGCTTAAAGGACAGCAATCAGCCCCAGCATTTT.